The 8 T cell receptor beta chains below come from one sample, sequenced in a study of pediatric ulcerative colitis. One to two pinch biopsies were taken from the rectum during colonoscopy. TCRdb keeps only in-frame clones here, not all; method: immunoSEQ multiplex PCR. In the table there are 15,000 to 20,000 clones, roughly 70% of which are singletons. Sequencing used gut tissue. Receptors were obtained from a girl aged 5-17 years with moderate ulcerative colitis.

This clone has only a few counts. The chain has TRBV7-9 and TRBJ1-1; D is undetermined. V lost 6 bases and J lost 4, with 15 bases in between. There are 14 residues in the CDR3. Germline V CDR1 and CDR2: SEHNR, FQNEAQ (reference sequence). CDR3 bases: TGTGCCAGCAGGCTCGATGGGCCGAGCACTGAAGCTTTCTTT. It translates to CASRLDGPSTEAFF.

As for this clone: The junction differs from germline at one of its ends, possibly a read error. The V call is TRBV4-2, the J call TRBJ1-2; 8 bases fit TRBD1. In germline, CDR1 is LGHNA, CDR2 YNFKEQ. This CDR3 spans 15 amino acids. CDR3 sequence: CAGSQDRQGIYGYTF. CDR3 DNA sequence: TGTGCCGGCAGCCAAGATAGACAGGGGATCTATGGCTACACCTTC.

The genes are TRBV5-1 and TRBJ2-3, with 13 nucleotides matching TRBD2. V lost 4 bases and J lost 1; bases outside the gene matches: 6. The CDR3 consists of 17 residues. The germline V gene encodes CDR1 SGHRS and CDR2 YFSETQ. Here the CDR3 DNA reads TGCGCCAGCAGCCTGGTCGGACTAGCGGGAGGCACAGATACGCAGTATTTT. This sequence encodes CASSLVGLAGGTDTQYF.

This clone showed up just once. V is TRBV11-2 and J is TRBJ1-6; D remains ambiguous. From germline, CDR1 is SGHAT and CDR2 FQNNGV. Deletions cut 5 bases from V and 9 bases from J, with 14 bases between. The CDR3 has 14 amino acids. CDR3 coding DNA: TGTGCCAGCAGCCTCGGTTTTTTAGGTTCACCCCTCCACTTT. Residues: CASSLGFLGSPLHF.

CDR3 sequence (DNA): TGCGCCAGCAGACTGACCCACTCTGGGGCCAACGTCCTGACTTTC. This gives the protein CASRLTHSGANVLTF. The chain combines TRBV5-1 with TRBJ2-6; D is uncertain. Between the trimmed V and J ends, which lost 5 bases and 0 bases, there was a span of 9 bases. CDR1 and CDR2 (germline): SGHRS, YFSETQ. This CDR3 is 15 amino acids long.

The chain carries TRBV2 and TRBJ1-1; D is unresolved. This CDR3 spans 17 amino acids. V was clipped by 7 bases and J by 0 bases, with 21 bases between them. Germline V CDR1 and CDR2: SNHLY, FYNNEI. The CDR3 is CASNCPEDICLNTEAFF. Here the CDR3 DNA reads TGTGCCAGCAATTGTCCCGAAGACATCTGCCTGAACACTGAAGCTTTCTTT.

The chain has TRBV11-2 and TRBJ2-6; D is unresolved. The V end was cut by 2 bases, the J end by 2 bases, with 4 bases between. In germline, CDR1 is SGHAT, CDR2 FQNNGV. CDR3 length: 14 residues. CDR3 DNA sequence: TGTGCCAGCAGCTTACCGCCTGGGGCCAACGTCCTGACTTTC. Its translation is CASSLPPGANVLTF.

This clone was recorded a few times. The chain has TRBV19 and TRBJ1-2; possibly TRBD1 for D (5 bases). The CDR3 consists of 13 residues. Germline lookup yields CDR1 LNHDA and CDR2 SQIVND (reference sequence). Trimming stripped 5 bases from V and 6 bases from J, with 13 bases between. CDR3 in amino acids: CASSWDGRDGYTF. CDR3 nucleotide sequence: TGTGCCAGTAGTTGGGACGGCCGAGATGGCTACACCTTC. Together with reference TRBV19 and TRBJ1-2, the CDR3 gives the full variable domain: DGGITQSPKYLFRKEGQNVTLSCEQNLNHDAMYWYRQDPGQGLRLIYYSQIVNDFQKGDIAEGYSVSREKKESFPLTVTSAQKNPTAFYLCASSWDGRDGYTFGSGTRLTVV.